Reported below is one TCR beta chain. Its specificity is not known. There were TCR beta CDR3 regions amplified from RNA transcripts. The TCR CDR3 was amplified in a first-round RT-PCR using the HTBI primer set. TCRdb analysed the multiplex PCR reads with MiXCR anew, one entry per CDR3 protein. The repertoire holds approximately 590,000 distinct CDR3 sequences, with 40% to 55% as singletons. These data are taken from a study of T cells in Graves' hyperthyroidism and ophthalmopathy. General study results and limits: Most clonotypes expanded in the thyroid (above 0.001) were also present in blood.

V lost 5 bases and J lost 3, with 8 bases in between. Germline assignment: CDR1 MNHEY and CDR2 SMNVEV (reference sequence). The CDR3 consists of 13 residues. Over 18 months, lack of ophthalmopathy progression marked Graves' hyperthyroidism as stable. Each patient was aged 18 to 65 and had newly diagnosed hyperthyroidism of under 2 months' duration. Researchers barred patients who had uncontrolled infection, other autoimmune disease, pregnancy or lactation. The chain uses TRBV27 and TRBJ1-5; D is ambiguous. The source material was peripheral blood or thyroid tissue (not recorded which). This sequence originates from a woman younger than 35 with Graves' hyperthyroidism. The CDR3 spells CASSTTDNQPQHF. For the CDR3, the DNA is TGTGCCAGCAGTACGACTGACAATCAGCCCCAGCATTTT.